This TCR beta chain is drawn from a study of T-cell memory formation after mild COVID-19. The CDR3 loop spans 16 amino acids. CDR1 is SGHTA, CDR2 FQGNSA, per germline. J was trimmed by 2 bases and V by 5 bases; bases with no gene match: 6. A few counts support this clonotype. Its antigen is unknown. MiXCR, applied by TCRdb to the 5' RACE reads, yields one record per CDR3 protein. The data hold some 290,000 distinct CDR3 sequences, with around 15% observed a single time. Study results and limitations: CM and EM subsets held most contracting CD4+ clones; EMRA held CD8+ ones.

The clonotype was recovered from a young man who had mild COVID-19 (a few samples of this study predate the infection). Cell type and time point are not known. The specimen sequenced was PBMCs or a T cell subset sorted from them (not recorded which). The rearrangement links TRBV7-2 to TRBJ2-5; TRBD2 matches at 12 bases. CDR3 sequence reads: CASSPASGGGQETQYF. CDR3 nucleotides: TGTGCCAGCAGCCCGGCTAGCGGGGGGGGACAAGAGACCCAGTACTTC.